Shown below are 29 T cell receptor beta chains from a single sample sequenced in a study of T cells in Graves' hyperthyroidism and ophthalmopathy. There were TCR beta CDR3 regions amplified from RNA transcripts. The HTBI primer set served for first-round RT-PCR of the TCR CDR3. TCRdb re-called the multiplex PCR reads through MiXCR, storing one row per CDR3 protein. The data show more than 300,000 distinct CDR3 sequences, over 11% seen once. The sample comprised blood. These receptors all come from a woman in her fifties or sixties with Graves' hyperthyroidism.

Of note for this clonotype: This clone may be a read error of a much larger clone one base away. The chain uses TRBV18 and TRBJ2-7, with TRBD2 identical over 13 bases. The CDR3 loop spans 17 amino acids. Germline CDR1 is KGHSH and CDR2 is LQKENI. The CDR3 region is CASSLARLAGGSYVQYF. DNA of the CDR3: TGTGCCAGCTCACTGGCCCGACTAGCGGGAGGTTCCTACGTGCAGTACTTC.

This clonotype was detected many times. This chain uses TRBV10-3 with TRBJ2-7; 8 bases are shared with TRBD1. V shed 3 bases, J shed 2 bases, and the junction held 6 bases outside the gene matches. Looked up from germline, CDR1 is ENHRY and CDR2 is SYGVKD. CDR3 length equals 15 residues. The DNA for the CDR3 is TGTGCCATCAGTGAATCCGGGACAGGCCCCTACGAGCAGTACTTC. The encoded protein is CAISESGTGPYEQYF.

This clonotype showed up many times. The chain has TRBV30 and TRBJ2-7; D is unresolved. The CDR3 consists of 11 residues. V was cut by 0 bases and J by 5 bases, with 5 bases left in between. Per the germline V gene, CDR1 is GTSNPN and CDR2 is SVGIG (reference sequence). CDR3 sequence: CAWSVWNEQYF. The CDR3 coding sequence is TGTGCCTGGAGTGTATGGAACGAGCAGTACTTC.

This clonotype has ten or more counts. This chain uses TRBV7-2 with TRBJ1-2; tentatively, D is TRBD1 (6 bases). The CDR3 consists of 13 residues. The V gene lost 5 bases and the J gene lost 8 bases, with 15 bases spanning the gap. Germline assignment: CDR1 SGHTA and CDR2 FQGNSA. CDR3 sequence reads: CASSHDRTGGYTF. DNA for the CDR3: TGTGCCAGCAGCCATGACAGGACTGGAGGCTACACCTTC.

This clonotype showed up many times. J is TRBJ2-2 and V is TRBV12-3 or TRBV12-4, with TRBD2 matching over 9 bases. Losses at the gene ends were 5 bases for V and 0 bases for J; bases not matched to a gene: 10. CDR3 length: 18 amino acids. The CDR3 spells CASSPRLAAYTNTGELFF. As DNA, the CDR3 is TGTGCCAGCAGTCCCAGACTAGCGGCTTATACGAACACCGGGGAGCTGTTTTTT.

This clonotype occurred many times. This chain uses TRBV12-3 or TRBV12-4 with TRBJ2-3; no clear D gene. Trimming left V 10 bases short and J 2 bases short, with 16 bases between. CDR3 size: 14 residues. The CDR3 nucleotides read TGTGCCACCGCGGCACAGCTGGACACAGATACGCAGTATTTT. Its translation is CATAAQLDTDTQYF.

The rearrangement joins TRBV20-1 to TRBJ2-1, with unresolved D. CDR1 and CDR2 from the germline V gene are DFQATT and SNEGSKA (reference sequence). The ends were cut back, 2 bases at V and 0 bases at J, with 5 bases in the middle. The CDR3 contains 13 residues. This CDR3 reads CSARRSSYNEQFF. The CDR3 DNA sequence: TGCAGTGCTAGAAGAAGCTCCTACAATGAGCAGTTCTTC.

This clonotype has ten or more counts. V gene TRBV7-8 combines with J gene TRBJ2-1, with 10 bases that match TRBD2. The junction had 4 bases not matched to a gene; V was cut back by 1 base and J by 7 bases. The germline gives CDR1 SGHVS, CDR2 FQNEAQ. The CDR3 covers 15 residues. The CDR3 reads CASSLGLAGPNEQFF. In nucleotides, the CDR3 is TGTGCCAGCAGCTTAGGACTAGCGGGCCCTAATGAGCAGTTCTTC.

This clonotype appeared many times. This rearrangement joins TRBV7-9 to TRBJ2-7, with 8 bases aligning to TRBD1. In germline, CDR1 is SEHNR, CDR2 FQNEAQ (reference sequence). The V segment lost 8 bases and the J segment 5 bases; nucleotides outside the gene matches: 5. This CDR3 is built from 12 residues. This CDR3 reads CASEDREDEQYF. DNA of the CDR3: TGTGCCAGCGAGGACAGGGAAGACGAGCAGTACTTC.

Ten or more counts support this clonotype. The chain links TRBV20-1 to TRBJ1-4; D might be TRBD1 (5 bases). Trimming removed 2 bases at V and 8 bases at J, with 24 bases between. CDR1 and CDR2 (germline): DFQATT, SNEGSKA (reference sequence). CDR3 size: 17 residues. CDR3 residues: CSARSPSGGTRGEKLFF. The CDR3 DNA reads as TGCAGTGCTAGATCCCCCAGTGGCGGGACTAGAGGAGAAAAACTGTTTTTT.

At least ten counts were recorded for this clonotype. The chain recombines TRBV7-8 with TRBJ2-1; D is ambiguous. Germline assignment: CDR1 SGHVS and CDR2 FQNEAQ. The V end lost 5 bases, the J end lost 0 bases, and 23 bases lay between the germline ends. The CDR3 contains 19 residues. For the CDR3, the DNA is TGTGCCAGCAGCCTATCCTCTCCAAGCCTGCTGAGCTCCTACAATGAGCAGTTCTTC. Amino acids: CASSLSSPSLLSSYNEQFF.

Worth noting for this clonotype: This may be a read error: a much more frequent sequence differs by one nucleotide. As DNA, the CDR3 is TGTACCAGCAGCCATAAAGGATCCTACAATGAGCAGTTCTTC. Translating it yields CTSSHKGSYNEQFF. The rearrangement joins TRBV3-1 to TRBJ2-1; no firm D call. CDR3 size: 14 residues. Germline assignment: CDR1 LGHDT and CDR2 YNNKEL (reference sequence).

This clonotype was counted many times. V gene TRBV3-1 combines with J gene TRBJ2-3; maybe TRBD1 (6 bases). Trimming stripped 4 bases from V and 0 bases from J, with 17 bases between. The germline CDR1 and CDR2 sequences are LGHDT and YNNKEL (reference sequence). The CDR3 length is 17 residues. The CDR3 reads CASSRRGNFGSTDTQYF. As DNA, the CDR3 is TGTGCCAGCAGCCGAAGGGGGAATTTCGGTAGCACAGATACGCAGTATTTT.

This clonotype was seen ten or more times. The chain is built from TRBV27 and TRBJ2-5; a possible D gene is TRBD2 (5 bases). Trimming cost V 5 bases and J 5 bases, with 12 bases left between them. The CDR3 sequence is 13 residues long. Per germline, CDR1 MNHEY and CDR2 SMNVEV (reference sequence). The CDR3 here is CASSRRESETQYF. CDR3 bases: TGTGCCAGCAGTCGACGGGAATCGGAGACCCAGTACTTC.

This clonotype has just a few counts. J is TRBJ1-1 and V is TRBV19; D uncertain. CDR1 and CDR2 from the germline V gene are LNHDA and SQIVND (reference sequence). V was cut by 1 base and J by 0 bases, with 3 bases left in between. The CDR3 sequence is 13 residues long. In DNA, the CDR3 is TGTGCCAGTAGTATAGGAGTGAACACTGAAGCTTTCTTT. It encodes CASSIGVNTEAFF. Full variable domain (remainder filled in from reference TRBV19 and TRBJ1-1): DGGITQSPKYLFRKEGQNVTLSCEQNLNHDAMYWYRQDPGQGLRLIYYSQIVNDFQKGDIAEGYSVSREKKESFPLTVTSAQKNPTAFYLCASSIGVNTEAFFGQGTRLTVV.

This clonotype was seen once. CDR3 amino acids: CSARDAAGSYNEQFF. In nucleotides, the CDR3 is TGCAGTGCTAGAGATGCAGCGGGATCCTACAATGAGCAGTTCTTC. The chain carries TRBV20-1 and TRBJ2-1; 7 bases align to TRBD2. Trimming at V came to 0 bases and at J to 1 base, leaving 3 bases not matched to a gene. The CDR3 is 15 residues long. CDR1 and CDR2 from the germline V gene are DFQATT and SNEGSKA (reference sequence).

The sample holds many counts of this clonotype. J is TRBJ2-1 and V is TRBV12-5, with 9 bases matching TRBD1. The CDR3 covers 14 residues. The V gene end was trimmed by 6 bases and the J gene end by 4 bases; junction bases not matched to a gene: 4. In germline, CDR1 is LGHNT, CDR2 FRNRAP. This CDR3 reads CASGTGGSYNEQFF. The CDR3 DNA follows: TGTGCTAGTGGAACAGGGGGCAGTTACAATGAGCAGTTCTTC.

This clonotype was seen ten or more times. The genes are TRBV10-3 and TRBJ1-1; TRBD1 might be the D (6 bases). Germline V gene data show CDR1 as ENHRY and CDR2 as SYGVKD. Trimming took off 6 bases at V and 7 bases at J, with 12 bases between the two ends. The CDR3 consists of 12 residues. The CDR3 nucleotides are TGTGCCATCAGCCACAGGGAAGATGAAGCTTTCTTT. Amino acids: CAISHREDEAFF.

There are many counts of this clonotype. The V and J genes are TRBV27 and TRBJ2-7, with D perhaps assigned TRBD1 or TRBD2 (5 bases each). Germline V lookup: CDR1 MNHEY, CDR2 SMNVEV (reference sequence). CDR3 length: 14 residues. V gave up 7 bases and J gave up 6 bases, with 19 bases separating them. This CDR3 reads CASTRTGGSGEQYF. Here the CDR3 DNA reads TGTGCCAGCACCCGAACTGGGGGAAGTGGCGAGCAGTACTTC.

This rearrangement joins TRBV7-9 to TRBJ1-2, with D unclear. V was trimmed by 4 bases and J by 6 bases, leaving 15 bases between them. Germline CDR1 SEHNR, CDR2 FQNEAQ (reference sequence). The CDR3 has 14 amino acids. CDR3 nucleotides: TGTGCCAGCAGCTCAGGACGGGTAGAGGATGGCTACACCTTC. Its protein product is CASSSGRVEDGYTF.

This clonotype has ten or more counts. The V call is TRBV28, the J call TRBJ1-1; D is undetermined. Germline loops: CDR1 MDHEN, CDR2 SYDVKM. The CDR3 is 14 residues long. Trimming cost V 3 bases and J 4 bases, with 12 bases left between them. The CDR3 DNA reads as TGTGCCAGCAGTTTCGGCTCTGAGGGCACTGAAGCTTTCTTT. Protein product: CASSFGSEGTEAFF.

This chain uses TRBV24-1 with TRBJ2-7; a weak D match, TRBD1 (6 bases). Trimming pared 2 bases from V and 3 bases from J, leaving 13 bases between. The germline V gene has CDR1 KGHDR and CDR2 SFDVKD. CDR3 length: 15 amino acids. CDR3 nucleotides: TGTGCCACCAGTGATTCGGACAGACCGCTCTACGAGCAGTACTTC. Protein product: CATSDSDRPLYEQYF.

This clonotype was recorded at least ten times. The rearrangement links TRBV11-2 to TRBJ2-2; possibly TRBD2 for D (7 bases). The CDR3 totals 17 residues. Germline V lookup: CDR1 SGHAT, CDR2 FQNNGV. V shed 3 bases and J shed 2 bases, with 16 bases lying between them. The DNA of the CDR3 is TGTGCCAGCAGCTTCTTCCGGGGGGCGGGAAACACCGGGGAGCTGTTTTTT. This encodes CASSFFRGAGNTGELFF.

This clonotype was recorded at least ten times. V is TRBV11-2 and J is TRBJ2-1; D gene uncertain. Trimming left V 0 bases short and J 0 bases short, with 9 bases between. Germline assignment: CDR1 SGHAT and CDR2 FQNNGV. This CDR3 contains 16 residues. CDR3 DNA sequence: TGTGCCAGCAGCTTAGAGTCAAGGGACTCCTACAATGAGCAGTTCTTC. Translating gives CASSLESRDSYNEQFF.

This chain connects TRBV5-1 to TRBJ1-1; the match to TRBD1 covers 7 bases. This CDR3 region has 14 residues. Germline CDR1 reads SGHRS; CDR2 reads YFSETQ. The V and J ends lost 5 bases and 3 bases, in that order; junction bases with no gene match: 7. CDR3 sequence reads: CASRGGDKDTEAFF. In DNA, the CDR3 is TGCGCCAGCAGAGGGGGCGATAAGGACACTGAAGCTTTCTTT. The entire variable domain, with the rest obtained from reference TRBV5-1 and TRBJ1-1, is as follows: KAGVTQTPRYLIKTRGQQVTLSCSPISGHRSVSWYQQTPGQGLQFLFEYFSETQRNKGNFPGRFSGRQFSNSRSEMNVSTLELGDSALYLCASRGGDKDTEAFFGQGTRLTVV.

The genes are TRBV3-1 and TRBJ2-7, with a weak D call TRBD2 (5 bases). This CDR3 has 17 residues. V was cut by 0 bases and J by 2 bases, with 17 bases left in between. Germline V gene lookup returns CDR1 LGHDT and CDR2 YNNKEL (reference sequence). The CDR3 DNA reads TGTGCCAGCAGCCAAGATCCGCCCGGACTGGCCACCTACGAGCAGTACTTC. This gives the protein CASSQDPPGLATYEQYF.

DNA of the CDR3: TGTGCCAGCAGCATCTCCGGGACTAGCGGGAGGCGGGGCACCGGGGAGCTGTTTTTT. Its translation is CASSISGTSGRRGTGELFF. The rearrangement links TRBV9 to TRBJ2-2; 15 nucleotides agree with TRBD2. This CDR3 has 19 amino acids. J was trimmed by 4 bases and V by 4 bases; bases with no gene match: 11. Germline lookup yields CDR1 SGDLS and CDR2 YYNGEE.

This clonotype was found a few times. The chain employs TRBV15 and TRBJ1-5, with 9 bases lining up with TRBD1. There are 15 residues in the CDR3. Germline CDR1 LNHNV, CDR2 YYDKDF (reference sequence). The junction had 5 bases not matched to a gene; V was cut back by 3 bases and J by 5 bases. CDR3 bases: TGTGCCACCAGCAGGCTTACAGGGGGCGATCAGCCCCAGCATTTT. Encoded protein: CATSRLTGGDQPQHF. Drawing the rest from reference TRBV15 and TRBJ1-5, the complete variable domain is DAMVIQNPRYQVTQFGKPVTLSCSQTLNHNVMYWYQQKSSQAPKLLFHYYDKDFNNEADTPDNFQSRRPNTSFCFLDIRSPGLGDTAMYLCATSRLTGGDQPQHFGDGTRLSIL.

This clonotype was counted a few times. The V gene is TRBV12-5, the J gene TRBJ1-1; TRBD1 agrees at 7 bases. The CDR3 length is 13 residues. The V segment lost 6 bases and the J segment 6 bases; nucleotides outside the gene matches: 7. Germline V gene lookup returns CDR1 LGHNT and CDR2 FRNRAP. CDR3 in amino acids: CASGQGVGAEAFF. The DNA of the CDR3 is TGTGCTAGTGGGCAGGGGGTAGGCGCTGAAGCTTTCTTT.